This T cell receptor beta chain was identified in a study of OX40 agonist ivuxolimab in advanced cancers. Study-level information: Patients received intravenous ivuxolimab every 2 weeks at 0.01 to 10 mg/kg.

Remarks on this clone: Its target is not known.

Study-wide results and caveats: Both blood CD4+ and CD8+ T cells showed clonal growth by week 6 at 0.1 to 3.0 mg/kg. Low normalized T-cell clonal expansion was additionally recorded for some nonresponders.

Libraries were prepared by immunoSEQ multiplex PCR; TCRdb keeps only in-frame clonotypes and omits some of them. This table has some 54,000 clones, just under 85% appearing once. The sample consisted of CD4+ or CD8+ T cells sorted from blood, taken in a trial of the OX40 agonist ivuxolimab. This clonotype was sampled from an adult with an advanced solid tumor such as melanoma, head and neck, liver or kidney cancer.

CDR3 sequence: CAWGGLVTSYEQYF. The CDR3 bases are TGTGCCTGGGGCGGACTTGTCACCTCCTACGAGCAGTACTTC. The J gene is TRBJ2-7, the V gene TRBV30; D perhaps matches TRBD2 (5 bases). Deletions cut 5 bases from V and 0 bases from J, with 14 bases between. The germline gives CDR1 GTSNPN, CDR2 SVGIG (reference sequence). The CDR3 has 14 amino acids.